Below are 25 T cell receptor beta chains sequenced from a single sample in a study of cytomegalovirus exposure and HLA in healthy donors. The PCR ran on 60 Vbeta and 13 Jbeta primers. Clones were read by immunoSEQ multiplex PCR, and TCRdb kept only the in-frame ones, dropping some. The table includes under 110,000 clones, 60% to 75% detected once. Sequencing was carried out using PBMCs. Every receptor here comes from a woman in her thirties or forties in good health and CMV-seronegative.

The rearrangement links TRBV27 to TRBJ2-1; 7 bases map to TRBD2. In germline, CDR1 is MNHEY, CDR2 SMNVEV (reference sequence). The CDR3 covers 17 residues. With V trimmed by 2 bases and J by 2 bases, 9 bases remained unmatched. This chain's CDR3 is CASSLLRLRGAYNEQFF. For the CDR3, the DNA is TGTGCCAGCAGTTTACTCCGCCTTCGGGGGGCCTACAATGAGCAGTTCTTC.

As concerns this clone: At the DNA level, this CDR3 is encoded by other sequences in the same sample as well. The chain links TRBV11-2 to TRBJ1-1; D not certain. The germline V gene encodes CDR1 SGHAT and CDR2 FQNNGV. The CDR3 spans 13 residues. V lost 1 base and J lost 1, with 4 bases in between. CDR3 in amino acids: CASSLGRNTEAFF. For the CDR3, the DNA is TGTGCCAGCAGCTTAGGGAGGAACACTGAAGCTTTCTTT. The full variable domain, its missing parts supplied by reference TRBV11-2 and TRBJ1-1, is EAGVAQSPRYKIIEKRQSVAFWCNPISGHATLYWYQQILGQGPKLLIQFQNNGVVDDSQLPKDRFSAERLKGVDSTLKIQPAKLEDSAVYLCASSLGRNTEAFFGQGTRLTVV.

This chain links TRBV7-3 with TRBJ2-2; D may be TRBD1 (5 bases). CDR1 is SGHTA and CDR2 is FQGTGA in the germline V gene. The CDR3 is 14 amino acids. V was cut by 4 bases and J by 6 bases, with 12 bases left in between. For the CDR3, the DNA is TGTGCCAGCAGCTCGACTCTAGGGGCCGGGGAGCTGTTTTTT. Its protein product is CASSSTLGAGELFF.

The DNA for the CDR3 is TGTGCCAGCAGCCGAGACAAGAGCTCTGGAAACACCATATATTTT. It specifies CASSRDKSSGNTIYF. The V call is TRBV6-5, the J call TRBJ1-3, with D uncertain. Per germline, CDR1 MNHEY and CDR2 SVGAGI. Trimming took off 6 bases at V and 0 bases at J, with 12 bases between the two ends. The CDR3 is 15 residues long.

The rearrangement links TRBV9 to TRBJ2-1; maybe TRBD2 (5 bases). CDR1 is SGDLS and CDR2 is YYNGEE in the germline V gene. The CDR3 length is 15 residues. The ends were cut back, 0 bases at V and 4 bases at J, with 11 bases in the middle. CDR3 in amino acids: CASSVDTRTYNEQFF. CDR3 sequence (DNA): TGTGCCAGCAGCGTAGACACTAGAACATACAATGAGCAGTTCTTC.

The V and J genes are TRBV7-6 and TRBJ2-7; TRBD1 might be the D (6 bases). This CDR3 has 15 amino acids. Trimming took 5 bases from V and 3 from J, leaving 17 bases between them. Germline V CDR1 and CDR2: SGHVS, FNYEAQ. The CDR3 DNA follows: TGTGCCAGCAGCCTTTACAGGGAAAGGAGCTACGAGCAGTACTTC. It is translated as CASSLYRERSYEQYF.

This sequence joins TRBV7-9 and TRBJ2-1, with no clear D. The germline V and J ends were trimmed by 3 bases and 0 bases, with 15 bases remaining between them. Germline assignment: CDR1 SEHNR and CDR2 FQNEAQ (reference sequence). There are 17 residues in the CDR3. The CDR3 DNA reads TGTGCCAGCAGCTTCCCCGTTGCCACGAGCTCCTACAATGAGCAGTTCTTC. Its protein product is CASSFPVATSSYNEQFF. Using reference TRBV7-9 and TRBJ2-1 for the parts outside the CDR3, the full variable domain is DTGVSQNPRHKITKRGQNVTFRCDPISEHNRLYWYRQTLGQGPEFLTYFQNEAQLEKSRLLSDRFSAERPKGSFSTLEIQRTEQGDSAMYLCASSFPVATSSYNEQFFGPGTRLTVL.

V and J are TRBV4-1 and TRBJ2-1; TRBD2 aligns across 7 bases. The CDR3 has 17 residues. Germline CDR1 MGHRA, CDR2 YSYEKL. Trimming at V came to 0 bases and at J to 4 bases, leaving 9 bases not matched to a gene. The CDR3 is CASSQDPSGSSYNEQFF. Written as DNA, the CDR3 is TGCGCCAGCAGCCAAGATCCTAGCGGATCCTCATACAATGAGCAGTTCTTC.

The chain uses TRBV5-5 and TRBJ2-6, with D hard to call. Germline CDR1 and CDR2: SGHKS and YYEKEE (reference sequence). The CDR3 sequence is 17 residues long. Deletions cut 0 bases from V and 0 bases from J, with 10 bases between. The CDR3 protein is CASSLAPRVSGANVLTF. CDR3 sequence (DNA): TGTGCCAGCAGCTTGGCTCCCCGGGTCTCTGGGGCCAACGTCCTGACTTTC. Using reference TRBV5-5 and TRBJ2-6 for the parts outside the CDR3, the full variable domain is DAGVTQSPTHLIKTRGQQVTLRCSPISGHKSVSWYQQVLGQGPQFIFQYYEKEERGRGNFPDRFSARQFPNYSSELNVNALLLGDSALYLCASSLAPRVSGANVLTFGAGSRLTVL.

The chain recombines TRBV11-2 with TRBJ1-6; D is perhaps TRBD1 (6 bases). Per germline, CDR1 SGHAT and CDR2 FQNNGV. The CDR3 consists of 15 residues. With 4 bases removed from V and 4 bases from J, the gap between germline ends came to 11 bases. The CDR3 coding sequence is TGTGCCAGCAGCTGGAGGGGGGGATATAATTCACCCCTCCACTTT. It is translated as CASSWRGGYNSPLHF.

The V gene is TRBV4-1, the J gene TRBJ2-7; the D gene is possibly TRBD1 (6 bases). V was clipped by 1 base and J by 6 bases, with 13 bases between them. CDR1 and CDR2 from the germline V gene are MGHRA and YSYEKL. CDR3 length equals 14 residues. The CDR3 here is CASSQGGDIREQYF. Written as DNA, the CDR3 is TGCGCCAGCAGCCAAGGAGGGGACATCCGCGAGCAGTACTTC.

The chain has TRBV7-3 and TRBJ2-2, with 9 nucleotides matching TRBD1. Germline assignment: CDR1 SGHTA and CDR2 FQGTGA. The V gene end was trimmed by 6 bases and the J gene end by 3 bases; junction bases not matched to a gene: 5. This CDR3 is 15 amino acids long. The CDR3 coding sequence is TGTGCCAGCAGTGACAGGGACAGGGACACCGGGGAGCTGTTTTTT. Its protein product is CASSDRDRDTGELFF.

This chain links TRBV2 with TRBJ2-4; 8 bases line up with TRBD1. The CDR3 has 14 residues. After removal of 5 bases from V and 6 bases from J, the junction contained 6 bases not matched to a gene. In germline, CDR1 is SNHLY, CDR2 FYNNEI. In DNA, the CDR3 is TGTGCCAGCAGTCTAAATACAGGGGGAAACATTCAGTACTTC. This sequence encodes CASSLNTGGNIQYF.

This clone has a handful of counts. This chain links TRBV6-4 with TRBJ1-3; possibly TRBD1 for D (6 bases). This CDR3 spans 14 amino acids. Trimming pared 8 bases from V and 0 bases from J, leaving 11 bases between. Germline assignment: CDR1 MRHNA and CDR2 SNTAGT. CDR3 loop: CASPDRISGNTIYF. The CDR3 DNA reads as TGTGCCAGCCCTGACAGGATCTCTGGAAACACCATATATTTT.

The chain carries TRBV18 and TRBJ2-7; 8 bases agree with TRBD2. The CDR3 is 13 residues long. V was clipped by 2 bases and J by 6 bases; unmatched bases: 3. Germline loops: CDR1 KGHSH, CDR2 LQKENI. CDR3: CASSPSGGIEQYF. Here the CDR3 DNA reads TGTGCCAGCTCACCATCGGGAGGGATCGAGCAGTACTTC.

As for this clone: The identical CDR3 is also encoded by other nucleotide sequences in the sample. The chain couples TRBV18 to TRBJ2-7; D is perhaps TRBD2 (6 bases). The CDR3 runs 12 residues. Germline lookup yields CDR1 KGHSH and CDR2 LQKENI. The V and J ends lost 3 bases and 4 bases respectively, with 7 bases between them. CDR3 in DNA: TGTGCCAGCTCACCGGGAGGATACGAGCAGTACTTC. It translates to CASSPGGYEQYF.

The rearrangement joins TRBV4-3 to TRBJ2-3; D is ambiguous. Trimming took off 1 base at V and 6 bases at J, with 8 bases between the two ends. This CDR3 is 13 amino acids long. Germline V gives CDR1 LGHNA, CDR2 YSLEER. The CDR3 DNA reads TGCGCCAGCAGCCAAGCCTCCCCTGATACGCAGTATTTT. It codes for CASSQASPDTQYF.

This chain connects TRBV6-4 to TRBJ2-3; TRBD2 matches 9 bases. Germline values: CDR1 MRHNA, CDR2 SNTAGT. The CDR3 consists of 15 residues. The trim removed 0 bases at V and 5 bases at J, leaving 3 bases unmatched. CDR3 DNA sequence: TGTGCCAGCAGTGACTCGGCGGGGGGGGTAGATACGCAGTATTTT. This gives the protein CASSDSAGGVDTQYF.

This clone has more than one count but fewer than ten. The CDR3 loop reads CASSLVQGFHEQYF. The CDR3 region has the DNA TGTGCCAGCAGCTTGGTTCAGGGTTTCCACGAGCAGTACTTC. The chain has TRBV5-6 and TRBJ2-7; a weak D match, TRBD1 (5 bases). CDR1 and CDR2 from the germline V gene are SGHDT and YYEEEE. The V and J ends lost 0 bases and 5 bases respectively, with 12 bases between them. This CDR3 comprises 14 residues.

The CDR3 spells CASSIGDTPGQGWNGYTF. The CDR3 region has the DNA TGTGCCAGTAGTATAGGTGATACTCCGGGACAGGGGTGGAATGGCTACACCTTC. The V gene is TRBV19, the J gene TRBJ1-2, with 10 bases identical to TRBD1. There are 18 residues in the CDR3. CDR1 is LNHDA, CDR2 SQIVND, per germline (reference sequence). V trimming: 1 base; J trimming: 6 bases; junction bases outside the gene matches: 14.

As regards this clone: A read error may produce the germline difference seen at one junction end. Other nucleotide sequences from this sample produce the same CDR3. The chain uses TRBV9 and TRBJ2-2, with 8 bases aligning to TRBD2. The germline CDR1 and CDR2 sequences are SGDLS and YYNGEE. This CDR3 region has 16 residues. CDR3 nucleotides: TGTGCCAGCAGCGTAGTGACTAGCGCGAACACCGGAGAGCTGTTTTTT. Encoded protein: CASSVVTSANTGELFF. Filled out from reference TRBV9 and TRBJ2-2, the complete variable domain reads DSGVTQTPKHLITATGQRVTLRCSPRSGDLSVYWYQQSLDQGLQFLIQYYNGEERAKGNILERFSAQQFPDLHSELNLSSLELGDSALYFCASSVVTSANTGELFFGEGSRLTVL.

The chain uses TRBV29-1 and TRBJ2-7; D remains ambiguous. Germline V lookup: CDR1 SQVTM, CDR2 ANQGSEA. The CDR3 runs 14 residues. V lost 1 base to trimming and J lost 2 bases, with 12 bases between them. The chain's CDR3 is CSVEVRTATYEQYF. CDR3 nucleotides: TGCAGCGTTGAAGTCCGAACAGCTACCTACGAGCAGTACTTC.

The chain carries TRBV10-3 and TRBJ2-5; 7 nucleotides agree with TRBD2. CDR1 is ENHRY and CDR2 is SYGVKD in the germline V gene. J gave up 3 bases and V 3 bases, and 7 bases lay outside the gene matches. CDR3 length: 15 amino acids. CDR3 nucleotides: TGTGCCATCAGTGACGGGGCTAGCGGAAAAGAGACCCAGTACTTC. Protein sequence: CAISDGASGKETQYF.

The rearrangement links TRBV6-1 to TRBJ2-5; the D gene is possibly TRBD2 (5 bases). The closer fit of TRBJ2-7 to the DNA end suggests the J call may be wrong. The CDR3 sequence is 18 residues long. CDR1 is MNHNS, CDR2 SASEGT, per germline. The CDR3, as DNA: TGTGCCAGCAGTGAAGCTGCCGGTTTTGAGACTAAGTCCGGCGAGCAGTACTTC. Protein: CASSEAAGFETKSGEQYF.

This clone was picked up a small number of times. The chain is built from TRBV19 and TRBJ2-1, with TRBD1 as a possible D gene (5 bases). CDR1 is LNHDA, CDR2 SQIVND, per germline (reference sequence). Trimming took off 3 bases at V and 4 bases at J, with 13 bases between the two ends. CDR3 length equals 15 residues. The CDR3 region has the DNA TGTGCCAGTAGTATTGGGGCAGGGATTTACAATGAGCAGTTCTTC. Protein sequence: CASSIGAGIYNEQFF.